The entry below gives a single TCR beta chain sequence along with its context. Germline is not matched at one junction end, which may reflect a read error. This specimen comes from a study of molecular identifiers for immune sequencing clone quantification. A single record per CDR3 protein comes from TCRdb applying MiXCR to the PCR reads. The sample has about 510,000 distinct CDR3 sequences; 25% are singletons. Germline V gives CDR1 GTSNPN, CDR2 SVGIG (reference sequence). CDR3 length: 13 residues. The rearrangement joins TRBV30 to TRBJ1-1; 9 bases align to TRBD1. The clonotype was recovered from a human donor in good health. Some libraries in this study had Jurkat cell RNA spiked in. The source material was naive CD8+ T cells from blood, with Jurkat cell RNA spiked in. Noted subset: FACS-sorted CD8+CD4-CCR7+CD45RA+ naive T cells. The DNA of the CDR3 is TGTGCCTGGCAAGGACAGGGGCGGGTTGAAGCTCTCTTT. Residues: CAWQGQGRVEALF.